This TCR beta chain was retrieved from a study of identical twins listed by TCRdb under 2016. The study in broad terms: The study deep-sequenced TCR alpha and beta repertoires from monozygotic twins, unrelated adults of various ages and cord blood to test whether fetal clonotypes persist. To rule out contamination, replicate twin experiments were performed at different times with different library preparation protocols.

On this clonotype itself: Its cognate antigen has yet to be identified. Nothing much larger sits one base from this clone, and base qualities are not available.

Only healthy Caucasian donors were included. Three pairs of female monozygotic twins, all aged roughly 18 to 30 years, made up the twin cohort. RNA for TCR libraries was isolated from peripheral blood mononuclear cells. General conclusions and limits of the study: Recombination models systematically underestimated out-of-frame TCR alpha sharing in monozygotic twins but agreed with sharing between unrelated individuals. Excess twin sharing in beta out-of-frame sequences was weaker because fewer shared sequences lowered the signal-to-noise ratio. Compared with coincidental sharing between unrelated individuals, an excess of low generation-probability sequences was observed among out-of-frame TCR alpha sequences shared between twins. Zero-insertion analyses could be partly confounded by invariant T cells such as MAIT and iNKT, though diverse VJ usage argued against such confounding for most clonotypes. Because the same donors could not be followed over many years, the conclusions depended on cross-sectional statistical analysis. Abundant cord blood beta clonotypes carried fewer insertions; young adult naive repertoires showed a weaker similar trend, while memory repertoires showed none.

Library prep was done by 5' RACE. TCRdb shows the sequencer as Illumina HiSeq 2000. Template switching added a universal primer binding site, and the final cDNA carried a unique molecular identifier that allowed TCR cDNA molecules to be counted accurately. First-strand cDNA for TCR alpha and beta chains was synthesized from specific primers in the conserved constant-segment region. To control for contamination, every cDNA library carried two barcodes: a SMART-Mk sample barcode plus Illumina barcodes. Two successive PCR steps introduced TruSeq adapter sequences along with Illumina sample barcodes. Sequencing of the TCR alpha and beta cDNA libraries was done on the Illumina HiSeq platform using custom primers. As for how the authors treated the data: MiGEC was used to process raw reads and extract unique molecular identifiers, and MiXCR was used to find CDR3 positions. Recombination models were inferred per individual with the repgenHMM and IGoR tools using an EM algorithm. The analysis of shared clonotypes was done with the tcR package in R, with sharing normalized by the product of cloneset sizes. To study raw recombination free of thymic and clonal selection effects, out-of-frame nonproductive sequences were analyzed. TCRdb redid the processing of the public reads, applying fastp at Q25 and MiXCR, and retained in-frame beta chains. Rows are combined by CDR3 protein, so each entry shows the most common genes and DNA. The V and J calls and clone size come from TCRdb's table, not from the authors' own analysis. This sample lists roughly 700,000 distinct CDR3 sequences; approximately 9% were detected once. Around 0.98% of the sample is in the top ten clones.

This same sample was also taken into another study, of yellow fever vaccine responses in identical twins. The second study's authors report: The T cell response to vaccination in identical twins was reported by the authors to appear partly convergent and partly personalized. In the study, vaccine-responding T cell clones were precisely tracked in identical twins.

The sample taken for sequencing was PBMCs. The receptor was derived from a woman between 18 and 29 years old in good health.

The nucleotide sequence reads TGTGCCATCAGGACCGGGACAGGTGATTCACCCCTCCACTTT. Its protein is CAIRTGTGDSPLHF. The chain employs TRBV10-3 and TRBJ1-6, with 8 bases matching TRBD1. CDR1 ENHRY and CDR2 SYGVKD were looked up in the germline V gene. The CDR3 runs 14 amino acids, cysteine and phenylalanine included. Solely the CDR3 DNA is kept, with 42 bases framed from the first base. V has 6 bases trimmed and J has 8 bases trimmed; junction bases matching no gene number 6.